This entry is about one T cell receptor (beta chain). Its matching antigen is unknown. The CDR3 spans 19 residues. From germline, CDR1 is SEHNR and CDR2 FQNEAQ (reference sequence). The sample originates from a study of CXCR3-negative and CXCR3-positive naive CD8 T cells. General study results and limits: Hydrophobicity of TRB CDR3s was greater in CXCR3-positive naive cells than in CXCR3-negative naive cells. Sequencing showed both naive subsets with comparably high diversity, and memory CD8+ cells much lower.

All TRB cDNA libraries came from 5' RACE performed with UMI labels. No DNA is given; TCRdb re-called the 5' RACE reads and lists each CDR3 protein once. The sample data list approximately 100,000 distinct CDR3 sequences. The chain carries TRBV7-9 and TRBJ2-3; TCRdb lists TRBD2, though no DNA is available to test this call. The clonotype comes from a human donor in good health. Some clones in this sample may be carry-over from other donors' samples. Input material: naive CXCR3+ CD8+ T cells from blood. Stated subset: CD45RO-CCR7+CD27+CD95- naive CD8+ T cells expressing CXCR3 (TNR3+). The CDR3 protein is CASSTRTSGRILSTDTQYF.